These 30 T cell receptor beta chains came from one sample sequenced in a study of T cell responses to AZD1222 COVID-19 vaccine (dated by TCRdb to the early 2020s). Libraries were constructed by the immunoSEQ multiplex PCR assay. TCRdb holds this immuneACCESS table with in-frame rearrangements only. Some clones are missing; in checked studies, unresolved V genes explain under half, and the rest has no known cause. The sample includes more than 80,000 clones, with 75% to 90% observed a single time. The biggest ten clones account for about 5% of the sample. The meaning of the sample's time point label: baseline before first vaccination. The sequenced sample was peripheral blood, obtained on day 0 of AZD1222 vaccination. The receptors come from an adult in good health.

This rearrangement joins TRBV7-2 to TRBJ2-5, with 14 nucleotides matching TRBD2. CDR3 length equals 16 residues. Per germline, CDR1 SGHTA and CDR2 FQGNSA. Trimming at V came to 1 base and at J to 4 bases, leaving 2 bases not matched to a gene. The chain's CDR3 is CASSLGGLAGVETQYF. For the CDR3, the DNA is TGTGCCAGCAGCTTAGGGGGACTAGCGGGAGTAGAGACCCAGTACTTC. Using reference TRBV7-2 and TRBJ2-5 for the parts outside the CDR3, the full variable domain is GAGVSQSPSNKVTEKGKDVELRCDPISGHTALYWYRQSLGQGLEFLIYFQGNSAPDKSGLPSDRFSAERTGGSVSTLTIQRTQQEDSAVYLCASSLGGLAGVETQYFGPGTRLLVL.

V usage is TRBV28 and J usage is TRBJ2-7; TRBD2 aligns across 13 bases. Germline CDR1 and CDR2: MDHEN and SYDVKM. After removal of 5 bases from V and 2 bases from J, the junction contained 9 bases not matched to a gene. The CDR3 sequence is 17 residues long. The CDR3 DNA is TGTGCCAGCAGTCCCTTGGGGGGGACTAGCGGGACCTACGAGCAGTACTTC. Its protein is CASSPLGGTSGTYEQYF.

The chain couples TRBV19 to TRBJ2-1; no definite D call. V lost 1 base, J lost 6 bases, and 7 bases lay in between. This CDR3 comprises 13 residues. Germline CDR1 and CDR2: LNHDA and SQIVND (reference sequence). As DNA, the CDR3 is TGTGCCAGTAGTATAGGCTACACCAATGAGCAGTTCTTC. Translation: CASSIGYTNEQFF.

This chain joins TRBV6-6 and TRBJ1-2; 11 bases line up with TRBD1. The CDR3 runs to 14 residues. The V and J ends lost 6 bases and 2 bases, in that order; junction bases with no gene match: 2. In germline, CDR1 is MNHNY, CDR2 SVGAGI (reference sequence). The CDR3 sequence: CASRRTGGNYGYTF. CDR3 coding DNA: TGTGCCAGCAGAAGGACAGGGGGCAACTATGGCTACACCTTC.

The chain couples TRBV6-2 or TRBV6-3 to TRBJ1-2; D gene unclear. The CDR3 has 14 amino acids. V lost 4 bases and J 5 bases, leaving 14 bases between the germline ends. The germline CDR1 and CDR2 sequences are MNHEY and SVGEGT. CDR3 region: CASSFSSAAYGYTF. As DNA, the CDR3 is TGTGCCAGCAGTTTTAGTTCGGCAGCTTATGGCTACACCTTC.

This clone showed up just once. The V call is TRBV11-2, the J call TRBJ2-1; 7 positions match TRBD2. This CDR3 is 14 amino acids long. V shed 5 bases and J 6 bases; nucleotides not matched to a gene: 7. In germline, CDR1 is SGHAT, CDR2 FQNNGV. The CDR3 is CASSHDWTSNEQFF. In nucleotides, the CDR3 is TGTGCCAGCAGCCACGACTGGACTAGCAATGAGCAGTTCTTC.

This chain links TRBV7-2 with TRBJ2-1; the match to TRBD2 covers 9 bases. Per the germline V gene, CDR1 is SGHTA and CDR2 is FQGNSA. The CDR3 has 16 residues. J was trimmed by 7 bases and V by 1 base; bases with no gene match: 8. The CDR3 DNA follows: TGTGCCAGCAGCTTAGAATGGGTAGCGGGAGTAAATGAGCAGTTCTTC. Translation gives CASSLEWVAGVNEQFF.

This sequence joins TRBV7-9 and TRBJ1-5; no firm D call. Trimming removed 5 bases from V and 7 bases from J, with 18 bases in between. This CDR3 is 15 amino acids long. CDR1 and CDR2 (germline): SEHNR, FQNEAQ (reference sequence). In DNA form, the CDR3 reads TGTGCCAGCAGCGTGACGGGGATCTCGGGGCAGCCCCAGCATTTT. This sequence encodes CASSVTGISGQPQHF.

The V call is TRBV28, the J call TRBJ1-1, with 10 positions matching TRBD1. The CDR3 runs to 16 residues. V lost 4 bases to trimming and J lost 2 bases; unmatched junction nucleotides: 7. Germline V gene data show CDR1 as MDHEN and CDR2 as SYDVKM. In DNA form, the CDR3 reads TGTGCCAGCAGTTATATCCGGGACAGGGGAAACACTGAAGCTTTCTTT. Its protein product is CASSYIRDRGNTEAFF.

In DNA form, the CDR3 reads TGCGCCAGCAGCCCGGACAGCACTCAAGCTAACTATGGCTACACCTTC. Amino acid sequence: CASSPDSTQANYGYTF. The rearrangement joins TRBV5-1 to TRBJ1-2; the D gene is possibly TRBD1 (6 bases). The CDR3 extends over 16 amino acids. Germline values: CDR1 SGHRS, CDR2 YFSETQ. The V end lost 4 bases, the J end lost 0 bases, and 16 bases lay between the germline ends.

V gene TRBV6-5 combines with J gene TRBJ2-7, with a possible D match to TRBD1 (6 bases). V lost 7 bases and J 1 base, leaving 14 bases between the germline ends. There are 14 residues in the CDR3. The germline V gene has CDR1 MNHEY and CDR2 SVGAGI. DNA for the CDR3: TGTGCCAGCAAGCAAGGACAGAGTTCCTACGAGCAGTACTTC. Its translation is CASKQGQSSYEQYF.

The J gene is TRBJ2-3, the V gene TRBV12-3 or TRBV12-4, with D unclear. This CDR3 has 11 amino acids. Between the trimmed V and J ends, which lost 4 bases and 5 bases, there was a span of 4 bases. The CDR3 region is CASSYVDTQYF. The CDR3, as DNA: TGTGCCAGCAGTTATGTAGATACGCAGTATTTT.

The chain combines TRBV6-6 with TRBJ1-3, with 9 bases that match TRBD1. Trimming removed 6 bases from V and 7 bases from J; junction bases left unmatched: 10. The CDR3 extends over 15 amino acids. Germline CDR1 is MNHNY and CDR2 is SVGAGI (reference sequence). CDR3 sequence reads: CASSRITGGWNTIYF. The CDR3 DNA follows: TGTGCCAGCAGCCGAATCACAGGGGGCTGGAACACCATATATTTT.

This CDR3 reads CATSDFSDNEQFF. In DNA, the CDR3 is TGTGCCACCAGTGATTTTTCCGACAATGAGCAGTTCTTC. The chain couples TRBV24-1 to TRBJ2-1; the D is unclear. Per germline, CDR1 KGHDR and CDR2 SFDVKD. The CDR3 is made up of 13 amino acids. V was pared by 1 base and J by 5 bases, with 5 bases between.

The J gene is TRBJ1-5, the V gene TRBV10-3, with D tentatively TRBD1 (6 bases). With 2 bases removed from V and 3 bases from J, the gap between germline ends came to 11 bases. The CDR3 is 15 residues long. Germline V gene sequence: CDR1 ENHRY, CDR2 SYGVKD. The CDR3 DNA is TGTGCCATCAGTGAGACAGGGAGGGACAATCAGCCCCAGCATTTT. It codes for CAISETGRDNQPQHF.

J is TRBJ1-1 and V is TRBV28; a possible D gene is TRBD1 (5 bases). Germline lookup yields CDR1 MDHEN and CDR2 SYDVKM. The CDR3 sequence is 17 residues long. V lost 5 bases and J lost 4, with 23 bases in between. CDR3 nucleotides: TGTGCCAGCAGTCGTAGGGGCTCCGGGACGGCGATCACTGAAGCTTTCTTT. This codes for CASSRRGSGTAITEAFF.

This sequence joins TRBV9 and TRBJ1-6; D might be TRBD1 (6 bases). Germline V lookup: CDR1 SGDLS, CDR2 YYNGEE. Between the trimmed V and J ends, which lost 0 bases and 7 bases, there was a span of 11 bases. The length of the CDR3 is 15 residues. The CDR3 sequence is CASSVDPGVNSPLHF. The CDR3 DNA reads TGTGCCAGCAGCGTAGACCCAGGGGTGAATTCACCCCTCCACTTT. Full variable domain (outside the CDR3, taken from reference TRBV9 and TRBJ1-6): DSGVTQTPKHLITATGQRVTLRCSPRSGDLSVYWYQQSLDQGLQFLIQYYNGEERAKGNILERFSAQQFPDLHSELNLSSLELGDSALYFCASSVDPGVNSPLHFGNGTRLTVT.

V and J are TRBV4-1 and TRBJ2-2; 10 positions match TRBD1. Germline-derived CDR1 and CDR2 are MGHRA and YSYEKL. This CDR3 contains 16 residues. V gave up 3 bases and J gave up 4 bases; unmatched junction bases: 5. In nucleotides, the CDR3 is TGCGCCAGCAGCCATCAAAGGACAGGGGGCACCGGGGAGCTGTTTTTT. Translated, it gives CASSHQRTGGTGELFF.

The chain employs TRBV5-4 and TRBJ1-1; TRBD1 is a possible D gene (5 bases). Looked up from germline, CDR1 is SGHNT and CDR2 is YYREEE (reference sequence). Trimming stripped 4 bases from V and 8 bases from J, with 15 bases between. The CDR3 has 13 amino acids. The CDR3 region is CASSRGGSGEAFF. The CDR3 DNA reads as TGTGCCAGCAGCCGAGGCGGGTCAGGGGAAGCTTTCTTT.

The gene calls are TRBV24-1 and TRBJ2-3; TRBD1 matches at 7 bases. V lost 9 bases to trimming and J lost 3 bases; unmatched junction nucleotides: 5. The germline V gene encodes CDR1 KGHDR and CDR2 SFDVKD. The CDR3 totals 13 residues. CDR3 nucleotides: TGTGCCACCTCAGTGACAGGGACAGATACGCAGTATTTT. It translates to CATSVTGTDTQYF.

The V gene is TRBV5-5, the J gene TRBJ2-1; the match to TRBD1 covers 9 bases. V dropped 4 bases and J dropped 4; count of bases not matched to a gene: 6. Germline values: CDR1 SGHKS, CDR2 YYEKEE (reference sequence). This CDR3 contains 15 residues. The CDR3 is CASSKPGQGYNEQFF. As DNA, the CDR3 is TGTGCCAGCAGCAAACCGGGACAGGGTTACAATGAGCAGTTCTTC.

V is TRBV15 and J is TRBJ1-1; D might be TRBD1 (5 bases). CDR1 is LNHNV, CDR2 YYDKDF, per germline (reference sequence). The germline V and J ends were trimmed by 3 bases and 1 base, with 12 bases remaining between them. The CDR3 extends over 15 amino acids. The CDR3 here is CATSSLQVKNTEAFF. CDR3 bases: TGTGCCACCAGCAGCCTACAGGTGAAGAACACTGAAGCTTTCTTT.

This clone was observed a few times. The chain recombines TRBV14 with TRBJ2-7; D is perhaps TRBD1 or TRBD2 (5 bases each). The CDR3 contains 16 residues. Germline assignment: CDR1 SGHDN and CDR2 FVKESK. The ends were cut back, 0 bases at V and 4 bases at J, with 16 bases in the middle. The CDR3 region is CASSQDHRGDEYEQYF. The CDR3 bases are TGTGCCAGCAGCCAAGACCATAGAGGGGATGAGTACGAGCAGTACTTC.

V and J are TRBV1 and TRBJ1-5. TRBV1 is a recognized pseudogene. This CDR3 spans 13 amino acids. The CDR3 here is CTSSPRPREPQHF. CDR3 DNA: TGCACCAGCAGCCCTCGACCCCGGGAGCCCCAGCATTTT.

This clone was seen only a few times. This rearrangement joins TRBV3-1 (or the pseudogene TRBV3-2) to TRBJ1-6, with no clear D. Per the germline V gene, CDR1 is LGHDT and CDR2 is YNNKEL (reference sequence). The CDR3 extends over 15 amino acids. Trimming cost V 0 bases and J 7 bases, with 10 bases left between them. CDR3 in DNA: TGTGCCAGCAGCCAAGAGTGGACTCACAATTCACCCCTCCACTTT. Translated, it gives CASSQEWTHNSPLHF.

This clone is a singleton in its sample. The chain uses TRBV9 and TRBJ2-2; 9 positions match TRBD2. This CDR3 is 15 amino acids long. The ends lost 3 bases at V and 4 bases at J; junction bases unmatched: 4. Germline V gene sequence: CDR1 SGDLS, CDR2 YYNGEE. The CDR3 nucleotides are TGTGCCAGCAGCGAAGCGGGAGGTGGCACCGGGGAGCTGTTTTTT. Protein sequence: CASSEAGGGTGELFF.

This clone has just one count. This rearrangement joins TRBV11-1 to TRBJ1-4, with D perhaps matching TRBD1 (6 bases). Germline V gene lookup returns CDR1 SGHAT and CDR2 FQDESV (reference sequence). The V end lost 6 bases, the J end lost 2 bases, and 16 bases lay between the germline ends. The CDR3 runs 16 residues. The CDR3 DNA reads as TGTGCCAGCAGTCTAGGCCGGGGGCGGACTAATGAAAAACTGTTTTTT. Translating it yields CASSLGRGRTNEKLFF.

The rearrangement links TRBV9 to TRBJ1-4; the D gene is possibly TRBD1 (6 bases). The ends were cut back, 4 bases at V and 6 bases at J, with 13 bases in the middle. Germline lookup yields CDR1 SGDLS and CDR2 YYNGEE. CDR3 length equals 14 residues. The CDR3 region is CASSPRQADEKLFF. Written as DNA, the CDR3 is TGTGCCAGCAGCCCCCGACAGGCGGATGAAAAACTGTTTTTT.

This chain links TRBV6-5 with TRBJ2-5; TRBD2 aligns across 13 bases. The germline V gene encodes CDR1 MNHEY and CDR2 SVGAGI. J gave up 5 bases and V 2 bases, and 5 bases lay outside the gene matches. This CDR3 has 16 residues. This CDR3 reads CASSYGTSGIRETQYF. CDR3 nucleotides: TGTGCCAGCAGTTACGGGACTAGCGGGATAAGGGAGACCCAGTACTTC.

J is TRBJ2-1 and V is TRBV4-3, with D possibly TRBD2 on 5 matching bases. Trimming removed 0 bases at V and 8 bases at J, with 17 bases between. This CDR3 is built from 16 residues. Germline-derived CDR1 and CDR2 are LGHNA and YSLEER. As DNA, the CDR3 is TGCGCCAGCAGCCAAGAAGCCTCACCGGGATACCATGAGCAGTTCTTC. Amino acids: CASSQEASPGYHEQFF.